Below, 32 T cell receptor beta chains from the same sample are listed, as sequenced in a study of control samples from healthy donors and cancer patients. Profiled with immunoSEQ multiplex PCR; TCRdb holds only in-frame clones, not every one. The profile covers approximately 70,000 clones, with roughly 86% appearing a single time and about 20% taken by the ten largest. Input material: PBMCs. Every receptor here comes from a man in his 60s with lung cancer.

This chain connects TRBV29-1 to TRBJ2-5; 7 bases match TRBD2. Germline CDR1 and CDR2: SQVTM and ANQGSEA. The CDR3 has 12 residues. The V gene end was trimmed by 7 bases and the J gene end by 1 base; junction bases not matched to a gene: 3. CDR3 residues: CSGREGQETQYF. CDR3 nucleotide sequence: TGCAGCGGCAGGGAGGGCCAAGAGACCCAGTACTTC.

This sequence joins TRBV5-1 and TRBJ1-5; D is unresolved. The CDR3 is 13 amino acids. V was cut by 0 bases and J by 3 bases, with 4 bases left in between. In germline, CDR1 is SGHRS, CDR2 YFSETQ. The CDR3 DNA sequence: TGCGCCAGCAGCTTGGAACACAATCAGCCCCAGCATTTT. Encoded protein: CASSLEHNQPQHF.

The chain uses TRBV5-1 and TRBJ2-5, with TRBD1 matching 12 bases. CDR1 SGHRS and CDR2 YFSETQ come from the germline V gene. The CDR3 has 15 amino acids. V shed 6 bases and J 9 bases; nucleotides not matched to a gene: 12. The CDR3 spells CASTSGTGGQLAQYF. As DNA, the CDR3 is TGCGCCAGCACCTCCGGGACAGGGGGCCAGCTGGCCCAGTACTTC.

As regards this clone: One end of the junction fails to match germline, which may point to a read error. The chain is built from TRBV3-1 (or the pseudogene TRBV3-2) and TRBJ2-2; 7 positions agree with TRBD1. This CDR3 is built from 23 residues. The germline CDR1 and CDR2 sequences are LGHDT and YNNKEL (reference sequence). CDR3 in amino acids: CASSQVYLTARKQGKENPGELFF. The CDR3 DNA reads TGTGCCAGCAGCCAAGTATACCTCACGGCCCGAAAACAGGGGAAAGAGAACCCCGGGGAGCTGTTTTTT.

V usage is TRBV18 and J usage is TRBJ2-2; either TRBD1 or TRBD2 may supply D (5 bases each). The CDR3 has 15 amino acids. Trimming pared 4 bases from V and 6 bases from J, leaving 15 bases between. In germline, CDR1 is KGHSH, CDR2 LQKENI. The DNA of the CDR3 is TGTGCCAGCTCACGGCAGGGAGATAGCGCCGGGGAGCTGTTTTTT. Its protein is CASSRQGDSAGELFF.

The rearrangement uses TRBV6-6 and TRBJ2-7, with D perhaps being TRBD1 or TRBD2 (6 bases each). Germline loops: CDR1 MNHNY, CDR2 SVGAGI (reference sequence). The CDR3 is made up of 14 amino acids. V lost 4 bases and J 4 bases, leaving 14 bases between the germline ends. The CDR3 protein is CASSFSEGGYEQYF. Written as DNA, the CDR3 is TGTGCCAGCAGTTTCTCGGAGGGGGGTTACGAGCAGTACTTC.

The chain combines TRBV7-2 with TRBJ2-1; the D is unclear. Between the trimmed V and J ends, which lost 1 base and 7 bases, there was a span of 8 bases. This CDR3 spans 13 amino acids. Germline values: CDR1 SGHTA, CDR2 FQGNSA. CDR3 DNA sequence: TGTGCCAGCAGCTTAGGGGCCGTTAATGAGCAGTTCTTC. It codes for CASSLGAVNEQFF.

The chain joins TRBV7-8 to TRBJ1-1; tentative D call: TRBD1 (5 bases). Per the germline V gene, CDR1 is SGHVS and CDR2 is FQNEAQ. This CDR3 has 13 amino acids. V lost 5 bases and J lost 2, with 9 bases in between. CDR3 nucleotide sequence: TGTGCCAGCAGCCGACAGAGTAACACTGAAGCTTTCTTT. As protein: CASSRQSNTEAFF.

J is TRBJ2-3 and V is TRBV11-3, with D perhaps assigned TRBD1 or TRBD2 (5 bases each). The germline V gene has CDR1 SGHNT and CDR2 YENEEA. The CDR3 spans 17 residues. Trimming removed 3 bases at V and 0 bases at J, with 16 bases between. The CDR3 here is CASSFGFRGPSTDTQYF. In DNA form, the CDR3 reads TGTGCCAGCAGCTTCGGTTTCCGGGGCCCCAGCACAGATACGCAGTATTTT.

Only one count was recorded for this clone. The rearrangement links TRBV19 to TRBJ1-3, with 7 bases that match TRBD1. Germline assignment: CDR1 LNHDA and CDR2 SQIVND (reference sequence). The CDR3 contains 15 residues. V was pared by 4 bases and J by 1 base, with 4 bases of the junction left unmatched. The CDR3 sequence: CASSTLQGSGNTIYF. CDR3 DNA sequence: TGTGCCAGTAGTACTCTACAGGGGTCTGGAAACACCATATATTTT.

This clone was observed a single time. The rearrangement joins TRBV5-4 to TRBJ2-3; no firm D call. This CDR3 region has 15 residues. Trimming removed 2 bases from V and 2 bases from J, with 12 bases in between. Germline CDR1 SGHNT, CDR2 YYREEE (reference sequence). CDR3 nucleotide sequence: TGTGCCAGCAGCTTAGACACCCTACTCACAGATACGCAGTATTTT. It codes for CASSLDTLLTDTQYF.

A few counts support this clone. The sample carries other DNA sequences with the same CDR3. J is TRBJ1-1 and V is TRBV29-1; tentative D call: TRBD1 (5 bases). The germline gives CDR1 SQVTM, CDR2 ANQGSEA. There are 14 residues in the CDR3. The ends were cut back, 0 bases at V and 2 bases at J, with 10 bases in the middle. DNA for the CDR3: TGCAGCGTTGAAGAAAGGCAGGGAAACACTGAAGCTTTCTTT. It translates to CSVEERQGNTEAFF.

J is TRBJ2-1 and V is TRBV3-1 (or the pseudogene TRBV3-2); the D gene could be TRBD1 or TRBD2 (7 bases each). The V and J ends lost 4 bases and 6 bases respectively, with 19 bases between them. The CDR3 covers 16 residues. Germline V gene lookup returns CDR1 LGHDT and CDR2 YNNKEL (reference sequence). The CDR3: CASSRPAGGGTNEQFF. DNA of the CDR3: TGTGCCAGCAGCCGACCAGCAGGGGGGGGGACCAATGAGCAGTTCTTC.

This clone was detected once. The V and J genes are TRBV5-4 and TRBJ2-4; 8 bases are a match to TRBD1. J lost 0 bases, V lost 4 bases, and 6 bases had no gene match. The CDR3 is made up of 16 amino acids. The germline gives CDR1 SGHNT, CDR2 YYREEE (reference sequence). The CDR3 spells CASSPGQGLAKNIQYF. For the CDR3, the DNA is TGTGCCAGCAGCCCCGGACAGGGTCTAGCCAAAAACATTCAGTACTTC.

This chain uses TRBV7-9 with TRBJ2-3; TRBD2 matches 9 bases. There are 15 residues in the CDR3. CDR1 is SEHNR, CDR2 FQNEAQ, per germline (reference sequence). Trimming took 0 bases from V and 4 from J; bases not matched to a gene: 2. Here the CDR3 reads CASSLAGLASDTQYF. DNA for the CDR3: TGTGCCAGCAGCTTAGCAGGACTAGCGTCAGATACGCAGTATTTT.

The V gene is TRBV6-5, the J gene TRBJ2-4; D might be TRBD2 (5 bases). Per germline, CDR1 MNHEY and CDR2 SVGAGI. CDR3 length: 15 amino acids. Trimming removed 6 bases from V and 0 bases from J, with 12 bases in between. CDR3 amino acids: CASSHSGIAKNIQYF. For the CDR3, the DNA is TGTGCCAGCAGCCATTCGGGGATAGCCAAAAACATTCAGTACTTC.

The chain recombines TRBV5-1 with TRBJ1-2; no clear D. CDR3 length: 13 amino acids. V was pared by 0 bases and J by 2 bases, with 5 bases between. Germline CDR1 and CDR2: SGHRS and YFSETQ. CDR3 loop: CASSLDKNYGYTF. The CDR3 DNA is TGCGCCAGCAGCTTGGACAAAAACTATGGCTACACCTTC.

The chain is built from TRBV30 and TRBJ1-1; maybe TRBD1 (6 bases). This CDR3 is 13 amino acids long. Germline V CDR1 and CDR2: GTSNPN, SVGIG (reference sequence). Trimming took 6 bases from V and 1 from J, leaving 12 bases between them. CDR3 protein: CACGSGANTEAFF. Written as DNA, the CDR3 is TGTGCCTGTGGATCAGGGGCGAACACTGAAGCTTTCTTT.

The chain couples TRBV7-9 to TRBJ1-2; D is unresolved. CDR3 size: 13 residues. The germline CDR1 and CDR2 sequences are SEHNR and FQNEAQ (reference sequence). Trimming took off 2 bases at V and 3 bases at J, with 7 bases between the two ends. CDR3 protein: CASSLRFDYGYTF. The CDR3 nucleotides are TGTGCCAGCAGCTTACGGTTTGACTATGGCTACACCTTC.

This clone was counted between two and nine times. The J gene is TRBJ2-2, the V gene TRBV7-6; 8 nucleotides line up with TRBD1. The germline V gene has CDR1 SGHVS and CDR2 FNYEAQ. This CDR3 spans 15 amino acids. Losses at the gene ends were 5 bases for V and 2 bases for J; bases not matched to a gene: 4. The CDR3 DNA reads as TGTGCCAGCAGCCGGACAGGGTTTAACACCGGGGAGCTGTTTTTT. Encoded protein: CASSRTGFNTGELFF.

The rearrangement joins TRBV27 to TRBJ1-1, with D maybe TRBD1 (5 bases). The ends were cut back, 6 bases at V and 0 bases at J, with 14 bases in the middle. Germline CDR1 is MNHEY and CDR2 is SMNVEV (reference sequence). This CDR3 has 15 residues. This CDR3 is CASRLILDMNTEAFF. As DNA, the CDR3 is TGTGCCAGCAGATTAATACTGGACATGAACACTGAAGCTTTCTTT.

The table lists this clone with a count of one. This sequence joins TRBV3-1 (or the pseudogene TRBV3-2) and TRBJ1-5, with no clear D. Between the trimmed V and J ends, which lost 4 bases and 3 bases, there was a span of 13 bases. CDR3 length: 15 amino acids. CDR1 and CDR2 (germline): LGHDT, YNNKEL (reference sequence). The CDR3 is CASSLSSVTNQPQHF. The DNA for the CDR3 is TGTGCCAGCAGCCTCTCGTCTGTGACCAATCAGCCCCAGCATTTT.

The V and J genes are TRBV11-3 and TRBJ1-6, with 8 nucleotides matching TRBD1. The germline V gene encodes CDR1 SGHNT and CDR2 YENEEA. V trimming: 5 bases; J trimming: 6 bases; junction bases outside the gene matches: 12. The CDR3 runs to 17 residues. CDR3 amino acids: CASSPGQGLPSNSPLHF. The CDR3 DNA sequence: TGTGCCAGCAGCCCCGGACAGGGACTCCCATCTAATTCACCCCTCCACTTT. Using reference TRBV11-3 and TRBJ1-6 for the parts outside the CDR3, the full variable domain is EAGVVQSPRYKIIEKKQPVAFWCNPISGHNTLYWYLQNLGQGPELLIRYENEEAVDDSQLPKDRFSAERLKGVDSTLKIQPAELGDSAVYLCASSPGQGLPSNSPLHFGNGTRLTVT.

The CDR3 loop is CTSSQSPGNRDFYEQYV. CDR3 in DNA: TGCACCAGCAGCCAATCTCCTGGGAACAGGGACTTTTACGAGCAGTACGTC. This chain connects TRBV1 to TRBJ2-7. TRBV1 is recorded as a pseudogene. The CDR3 is 17 residues long.

The chain recombines TRBV6-5 with TRBJ2-3; D is uncertain. The CDR3 is 14 amino acids. The V end was cut by 4 bases, the J end by 3 bases, with 11 bases between. Germline CDR1 reads MNHEY; CDR2 reads SVGAGI. DNA for the CDR3: TGTGCCAGCAGTTCCCCGGACGCTACAGATACGCAGTATTTT. It translates to CASSSPDATDTQYF.

The chain has TRBV6-1 and TRBJ2-7; the D gene is possibly TRBD2 (7 bases). The length of the CDR3 is 15 residues. Germline assignment: CDR1 MNHNS and CDR2 SASEGT. V lost 4 bases and J 3 bases, leaving 16 bases between the germline ends. The CDR3 loop is CASSAPGGRNYEQYV. The CDR3 bases are TGTGCCAGCAGTGCCCCCGGGGGGCGTAACTACGAGCAGTACGTC.

This chain links TRBV18 with TRBJ1-4; D might be TRBD1 (6 bases). CDR3 length equals 13 residues. Trimming took off 8 bases at V and 6 bases at J, with 13 bases between the two ends. Germline assignment: CDR1 KGHSH and CDR2 LQKENI. For the CDR3, the DNA is TGTGCCAGCCGTACAGGGATGGATGAAAAACTGTTTTTT. Protein product: CASRTGMDEKLFF.

The gene calls are TRBV5-1 and TRBJ2-1; TRBD2 agrees at 7 bases. Germline V gene lookup returns CDR1 SGHRS and CDR2 YFSETQ. This CDR3 spans 15 amino acids. The ends lost 2 bases at V and 0 bases at J; junction bases unmatched: 2. The CDR3 coding sequence is TGCGCCAGCAGCTTCGCGGGGGACTCCTACAATGAGCAGTTCTTC. Its protein is CASSFAGDSYNEQFF.

V gene TRBV29-1 combines with J gene TRBJ1-2; the D gene is possibly TRBD1 (5 bases). The germline V and J ends were trimmed by 3 bases and 0 bases, with 17 bases remaining between them. Germline V lookup: CDR1 SQVTM, CDR2 ANQGSEA. This CDR3 has 16 residues. The CDR3 spells CSVDRGESPSNYGYTF. CDR3 nucleotide sequence: TGCAGCGTTGATCGGGGGGAGAGCCCTTCTAACTATGGCTACACCTTC.

The chain couples TRBV7-2 to TRBJ2-2; D remains unclear. The germline V and J ends were trimmed by 4 bases and 5 bases, with 14 bases remaining between them. This CDR3 region has 15 residues. The germline V gene has CDR1 SGHTA and CDR2 FQGNSA. The CDR3 DNA sequence: TGTGCCAGCAGCTCCTATTACACTGGGACCGGGGAGCTGTTTTTT. Its translation: CASSSYYTGTGELFF.

This chain links TRBV6-5 with TRBJ2-5; D not certain. Trimming took off 1 base at V and 4 bases at J, with 7 bases between the two ends. The CDR3 totals 13 residues. Germline V gene data show CDR1 as MNHEY and CDR2 as SVGAGI. CDR3 loop: CASSYWSGETQYF. The DNA for the CDR3 is TGTGCCAGCAGTTACTGGTCGGGAGAGACCCAGTACTTC.

The chain employs TRBV29-1 and TRBJ2-3; 10 nucleotides line up with TRBD1. Looked up from germline, CDR1 is SQVTM and CDR2 is ANQGSEA. The CDR3 totals 16 residues. The junction had 8 bases not matched to a gene; V was cut back by 3 bases and J by 2 bases. The CDR3: CSVEGQGRELTDTQYF. As DNA, the CDR3 is TGCAGCGTTGAGGGACAGGGGCGCGAACTCACAGATACGCAGTATTTT.